Shown below are 26 T cell receptor beta chains from a single sample sequenced in a study of blood T cell repertoires in COVID-19. The table came from immunoSEQ multiplex PCR; TCRdb's copy has only in-frame clones and leaves some out. The sample lists approximately 81,000 clones, 91% seen once, with under 2.5% in the top ten. The sequenced material came from peripheral blood. The receptors come from a woman in her forties or fifties in a cohort sampled during active COVID-19.

This chain uses TRBV28 with TRBJ1-2; 8 positions agree with TRBD1. Per the germline V gene, CDR1 is MDHEN and CDR2 is SYDVKM. V shed 7 bases and J 0 bases; nucleotides not matched to a gene: 10. The CDR3 covers 16 residues. CDR3 residues: CASNGQGKISNYGYTF. CDR3 nucleotides: TGTGCCAGCAATGGACAGGGTAAAATCTCTAACTATGGCTACACCTTC.

The J gene is TRBJ1-5, the V gene TRBV18; 7 bases agree with TRBD1. Trimming took 2 bases from V and 10 from J; bases not matched to a gene: 5. Germline CDR1 is KGHSH and CDR2 is LQKENI. The CDR3 is 13 residues long. CDR3 DNA: TGTGCCAGCTCACCAGGGACAGTCAGCCCCCAGCATTTT. This gives the protein CASSPGTVSPQHF.

V gene TRBV7-9 combines with J gene TRBJ1-2; 7 bases fit TRBD1. CDR3 length: 15 residues. With 0 bases clipped from V and 8 bases from J, the junction kept 9 bases outside the gene matches. Germline-derived CDR1 and CDR2 are SEHNR and FQNEAQ (reference sequence). In nucleotides, the CDR3 is TGTGCCAGCAGCTTAGCGGACAGGTCCTCTCTGGGCTACACCTTC. Translating it yields CASSLADRSSLGYTF.

This rearrangement joins TRBV12-3 or TRBV12-4 to TRBJ2-7, with TRBD1 matching over 7 bases. The trim removed 5 bases at V and 2 bases at J, leaving 3 bases unmatched. The CDR3 is made up of 13 amino acids. The CDR3 nucleotides read TGTGCCAGCAGTCCGGGACAGCCCTACGAGCAGTACTTC. Protein sequence: CASSPGQPYEQYF.

CDR3 DNA sequence: TGTGCCAGCAGCCGTGGGGGGAATCAGCCCCAGCATTTT. It is translated as CASSRGGNQPQHF. The chain employs TRBV7-9 and TRBJ1-5; a weak D match, TRBD1 (5 bases). The ends were cut back, 5 bases at V and 4 bases at J, with 9 bases in the middle. This CDR3 contains 13 residues. CDR1 SEHNR and CDR2 FQNEAQ come from the germline V gene (reference sequence).

The rearrangement uses TRBV5-1 and TRBJ1-3, with D maybe TRBD1 (5 bases). Germline values: CDR1 SGHRS, CDR2 YFSETQ. Deletions cut 2 bases from V and 4 bases from J, with 7 bases between. The CDR3 runs 13 residues. The CDR3 nucleotides read TGCGCCAGCAGCTTAAACAGGGGAAACACCATATATTTT. It encodes CASSLNRGNTIYF.

This rearrangement joins TRBV19 to TRBJ2-5; TRBD2 is a possible D gene (6 bases). CDR3 size: 13 residues. V lost 3 bases to trimming and J lost 5 bases, with 10 bases between them. The germline CDR1 and CDR2 sequences are LNHDA and SQIVND (reference sequence). CDR3 in amino acids: CASSMEGRETQYF. In nucleotides, the CDR3 is TGTGCCAGTAGTATGGAGGGGCGGGAGACCCAGTACTTC.

The V gene is TRBV12-3 or TRBV12-4, the J gene TRBJ1-4, with D unclear. Trimming stripped 6 bases from V and 3 bases from J, with 5 bases between. The length of the CDR3 is 12 residues. This CDR3 reads CASSPANEKLFF. The CDR3 nucleotides are TGTGCCAGCAGCCCGGCTAATGAAAAACTGTTTTTT.

The rearrangement uses TRBV28 and TRBJ1-2; 7 positions match TRBD1. V gave up 5 bases and J gave up 4 bases; unmatched junction bases: 7. The CDR3 spans 14 residues. The germline gives CDR1 MDHEN, CDR2 SYDVKM. The CDR3 region has the DNA TGTGCCAGCAGTGCGGGACAGATGAGCTATGGCTACACCTTC. Translated, it gives CASSAGQMSYGYTF.

The V gene is TRBV29-1, the J gene TRBJ2-7; unclear D gene. Between the trimmed V and J ends, which lost 6 bases and 3 bases, there was a span of 18 bases. Germline lookup yields CDR1 SQVTM and CDR2 ANQGSEA. This CDR3 is 14 amino acids long. The CDR3 spells CSVGSEYVLYEQYF. DNA for the CDR3: TGCAGCGTCGGGTCGGAGTACGTCCTCTACGAGCAGTACTTC.

CDR3 sequence: CASSRSPDSGANVLTF. CDR3 nucleotide sequence: TGTGCCAGTAGTCGGAGCCCAGACTCTGGGGCCAACGTCCTGACTTTC. This chain uses TRBV19 with TRBJ2-6; no definite D call. The CDR3 runs 16 residues. V lost 5 bases, J lost 0 bases, and 11 bases lay in between. The germline V gene has CDR1 LNHDA and CDR2 SQIVND (reference sequence).

The J gene is TRBJ2-5, the V gene TRBV29-1; TRBD1 is a possible D gene (6 bases). The CDR3 spans 14 residues. CDR1 and CDR2 from the germline V gene are SQVTM and ANQGSEA. Trimming left V 2 bases short and J 2 bases short, with 12 bases between. The CDR3 DNA reads TGCAGCGTTGAAAGTTGGACAGCTCAAGAGACCCAGTACTTC. Translated, it gives CSVESWTAQETQYF.

In its sample, this clone was seen once. V and J are TRBV4-2 and TRBJ2-1, with TRBD2 matching 8 bases. This CDR3 region has 16 residues. J lost 6 bases, V lost 0 bases, and 7 bases had no gene match. Looked up from germline, CDR1 is LGHNA and CDR2 is YNFKEQ. For the CDR3, the DNA is TGTGCCAGCAGCCAAGAATTGGCTAGCGGGCGCAATGAGCAGTTCTTC. Translated: CASSQELASGRNEQFF.

The genes are TRBV4-2 and TRBJ1-1; 9 bases line up with TRBD1. This CDR3 has 17 amino acids. The ends lost 0 bases at V and 9 bases at J; junction bases unmatched: 14. CDR1 LGHNA and CDR2 YNFKEQ come from the germline V gene. CDR3 region: CASSQDQGQGPMGKAFF. In nucleotides, the CDR3 is TGTGCCAGCAGCCAAGATCAGGGACAGGGACCCATGGGGAAAGCTTTCTTT.

The V gene is TRBV3-1 (or the pseudogene TRBV3-2), the J gene TRBJ2-4; TRBD2 might be the D (6 bases). The germline CDR1 and CDR2 sequences are LGHDT and YNNKEL (reference sequence). V dropped 3 bases and J dropped 16 bases, with 19 bases sitting between them. The length of the CDR3 is 13 residues. The CDR3 is CASSQDFLGRYYF. CDR3 coding DNA: TGTGCCAGCAGCCAGGACTTTCTAGGGAGGTATTACTTC.

This chain links TRBV5-1 with TRBJ2-3; D call uncertain. Germline V gene sequence: CDR1 SGHRS, CDR2 YFSETQ. The CDR3 is 14 residues long. Trimming took 7 bases from V and 1 from J, leaving 13 bases between them. CDR3 DNA sequence: TGCGCCAGCGCCCCGGTCCCTGGCACAGATACGCAGTATTTT. Its protein product is CASAPVPGTDTQYF.

This chain joins TRBV4-1 and TRBJ1-5; tentatively, D is TRBD1 (5 bases). The germline CDR1 and CDR2 sequences are MGHRA and YSYEKL. The CDR3 sequence is 15 residues long. The V end was cut by 2 bases, the J end by 9 bases, with 17 bases between. In nucleotides, the CDR3 is TGCGCCAGCAGCCAAATCCCGCAGGGCAATTGGCCCCAGCATTTT. Residues: CASSQIPQGNWPQHF.

There are a few counts of this clone. The chain links TRBV28 to TRBJ2-7; unclear D gene. CDR1 MDHEN and CDR2 SYDVKM come from the germline V gene. V was clipped by 4 bases and J by 2 bases, with 6 bases between them. This CDR3 has 12 residues. The CDR3 DNA is TGTGCCAGCAGTTCGGTGACCTACGAGCAGTACTTC. Encoded protein: CASSSVTYEQYF.

This chain links TRBV12-5 with TRBJ2-1; maybe TRBD1 (6 bases). V was trimmed by 1 base and J by 10 bases, leaving 20 bases between them. Germline CDR1 LGHNT, CDR2 FRNRAP. This CDR3 is 16 amino acids long. The CDR3 nucleotides read TGTGCTAGTGGTTTGGGTCTAGCCTTCACAGGGCGCGAGCAGTTCTTC. Translated: CASGLGLAFTGREQFF.

The CDR3 DNA is TGTGCCAGCAGCGCCGGGACTAGCGGACCCTACGAGCAGTACTTC. This gives the protein CASSAGTSGPYEQYF. The chain joins TRBV9 to TRBJ2-7; 11 positions agree with TRBD2. The J segment lost 2 bases and the V segment lost 3 bases, leaving 4 bases of the junction unmatched. Germline assignment: CDR1 SGDLS and CDR2 YYNGEE. This CDR3 spans 15 amino acids.

This clone was counted between two and nine times. V is TRBV30 and J is TRBJ1-2; D possibly corresponds to TRBD1 (6 bases). The germline V and J ends were trimmed by 4 bases and 2 bases, with 11 bases remaining between them. The CDR3 spans 13 residues. CDR1 and CDR2 from the germline V gene are GTSNPN and SVGIG (reference sequence). The CDR3 DNA reads TGTGCCTGGAACCCAGGGACAAACTATGGCTACACCTTC. Its translation: CAWNPGTNYGYTF.

The gene calls are TRBV28 and TRBJ2-1; 8 bases line up with TRBD1. J gave up 5 bases and V 6 bases, and 12 bases lay outside the gene matches. The CDR3 covers 16 residues. In germline, CDR1 is MDHEN, CDR2 SYDVKM. The DNA of the CDR3 is TGTGCCAGCAGCTCCGGGACAGGTCAGCCCCACAATGAGCAGTTCTTC. It encodes CASSSGTGQPHNEQFF.

The chain employs TRBV7-8 and TRBJ2-7, with D perhaps matching TRBD1 (6 bases). V was cut by 2 bases and J by 2 bases, with 19 bases left in between. The CDR3 totals 17 residues. From germline, CDR1 is SGHVS and CDR2 FQNEAQ. This chain's CDR3 is CASSLIVGARSTYEQYF. DNA of the CDR3: TGTGCCAGCAGCTTAATCGTGGGGGCCCGTTCGACCTACGAGCAGTACTTC.

This sequence joins TRBV10-1 and TRBJ2-7, with D perhaps matching TRBD2 (5 bases). CDR1 is WNHNN, CDR2 SYGVQD, per germline (reference sequence). The V gene lost 2 bases and the J gene lost 6 bases, with 8 bases spanning the gap. The CDR3 runs to 12 residues. The CDR3 region has the DNA TGCGCCAGCAGTGAGCGGGGTGGCGAGCAGTACTTC. Translation gives CASSERGGEQYF.

The CDR3 DNA follows: TGTGCCAGCAGGGACAGGGTGGAAGAGACCCAGTACTTC. Amino acids: CASRDRVEETQYF. The chain combines TRBV12-3 or TRBV12-4 with TRBJ2-5, with 8 bases lining up with TRBD1. J gave up 3 bases and V 6 bases, and 3 bases lay outside the gene matches. The CDR3 is 13 residues long.

J is TRBJ2-1 and V is TRBV12-3 or TRBV12-4, with TRBD1 matching over 10 bases. This CDR3 is built from 13 residues. After removal of 8 bases from V and 10 bases from J, the junction contained 8 bases not matched to a gene. The CDR3 reads CASGPGQGREQFF. The CDR3 coding sequence is TGTGCCAGCGGCCCGGGACAGGGGAGAGAGCAGTTCTTC.